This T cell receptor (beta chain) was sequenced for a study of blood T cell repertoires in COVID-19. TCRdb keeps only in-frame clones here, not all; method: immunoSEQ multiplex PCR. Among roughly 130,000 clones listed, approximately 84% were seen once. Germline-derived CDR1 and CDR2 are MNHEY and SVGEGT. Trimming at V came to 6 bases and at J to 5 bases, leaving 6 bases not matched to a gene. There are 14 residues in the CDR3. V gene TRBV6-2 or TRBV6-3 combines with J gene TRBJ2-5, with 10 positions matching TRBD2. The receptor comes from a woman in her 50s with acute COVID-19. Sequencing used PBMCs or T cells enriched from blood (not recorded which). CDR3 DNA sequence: TGTGCCAGCAGCCTAGCGGGAGTAGATGAGACCCAGTACTTC. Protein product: CASSLAGVDETQYF.